Each of the 32 T cell receptor beta chains below was sequenced from the same sample in a study of T-cell memory formation after mild COVID-19. In TCRdb, the 5' RACE reads were re-called with MiXCR into one record per CDR3 protein. The sample shows hundreds of thousands of distinct CDR3 sequences, 17% of them seen only once. Sequences were obtained from PBMCs or a T cell subset sorted from them (not recorded which). The receptor source for this set is an adult woman who had mild COVID-19 (a few samples of this study predate the infection). Cell type and time point are not known.

V gene TRBV7-9 combines with J gene TRBJ1-2; 7 bases map to TRBD1. J was trimmed by 8 bases and V by 5 bases; bases with no gene match: 14. The CDR3 length is 15 residues. The germline gives CDR1 SEHNR, CDR2 FQNEAQ (reference sequence). This CDR3 reads CASSPPTRQGKGYTF. DNA for the CDR3: TGTGCCAGCAGCCCCCCGACCCGACAGGGAAAAGGCTACACCTTC.

The chain joins TRBV29-1 to TRBJ2-7; D is ambiguous. V was trimmed by 7 bases and J by 1 base, leaving 14 bases between them. The CDR3 contains 13 residues. CDR1 and CDR2 (germline): SQVTM, ANQGSEA. CDR3 bases: TGCAGCGCCACGGCCGATCTTTCCTACGAGCAGTACTTC. Its protein product is CSATADLSYEQYF.

V and J are TRBV25-1 and TRBJ1-3; D uncertain. Germline V gives CDR1 MGHDK, CDR2 SYGVNS. V shed 5 bases and J shed 2 bases, with 13 bases lying between them. The CDR3 consists of 15 residues. The chain's CDR3 is CASSPRVTAGNTIYF. As DNA, the CDR3 is TGTGCCAGCAGTCCCCGGGTGACTGCTGGAAACACCATATATTTT. Variable domain in full (rest from reference TRBV25-1 and TRBJ1-3): EADIYQTPRYLVIGTGKKITLECSQTMGHDKMYWYQQDPGMELHLIHYSYGVNSTEKGDLSSESTVSRIRTEHFPLTLESARPSHTSQYLCASSPRVTAGNTIYFGEGSWLTVV.

V usage is TRBV7-9 and J usage is TRBJ2-2; D is perhaps TRBD1 (5 bases). Per the germline V gene, CDR1 is SEHNR and CDR2 is FQNEAQ (reference sequence). The V end was cut by 2 bases, the J end by 1 base, with 8 bases between. The CDR3 extends over 15 amino acids. The CDR3 nucleotides are TGTGCCAGCAGCTTATTCCAGGGGAACACCGGGGAGCTGTTTTTT. Its protein is CASSLFQGNTGELFF.

This clonotype has just a few counts. The chain recombines TRBV7-3 with TRBJ1-1; D uncertain. CDR3 length equals 15 residues. Trimming stripped 6 bases from V and 1 base from J, with 15 bases between. Germline values: CDR1 SGHTA, CDR2 FQGTGA. CDR3 amino acids: CASSKFPSPNTEAFF. The CDR3 DNA sequence: TGTGCCAGCAGTAAGTTCCCGTCCCCGAACACTGAAGCTTTCTTT.

The chain couples TRBV6-6 to TRBJ1-5; D may be TRBD1 (6 bases). The CDR3 is 13 amino acids. V gave up 7 bases and J gave up 3 bases, with 10 bases separating them. Germline V gene lookup returns CDR1 MNHNY and CDR2 SVGAGI (reference sequence). As DNA, the CDR3 is TGTGCCAGCAATCCAGGGGTCAATCAGCCCCAGCATTTT. Its translation is CASNPGVNQPQHF.

This clonotype was found a few times. The chain recombines TRBV5-1 with TRBJ1-2, with no clear D. V shed 0 bases and J shed 7 bases, with 13 bases lying between them. This CDR3 region has 14 residues. Germline loops: CDR1 SGHRS, CDR2 YFSETQ. The CDR3 loop reads CASSLAPGTGGYTF. The DNA of the CDR3 is TGCGCCAGCAGCTTGGCCCCAGGTACGGGTGGCTACACCTTC.

This clonotype was recorded a few times. This chain joins TRBV24-1 and TRBJ2-3, with D unclear. In germline, CDR1 is KGHDR, CDR2 SFDVKD. V gave up 0 bases and J gave up 2 bases, with 11 bases separating them. This CDR3 region has 16 residues. The CDR3 DNA follows: TGTGCCACCAGTGATTTGGTCGGACCGAACACAGATACGCAGTATTTT. Amino acids: CATSDLVGPNTDTQYF.

This clonotype has at least ten counts. The chain joins TRBV9 to TRBJ2-5; 13 nucleotides match TRBD2. With V trimmed by 3 bases and J by 4 bases, 0 bases remained unmatched. The V gene's germline CDR1 is SGDLS and CDR2 YYNGEE. This CDR3 contains 14 residues. The CDR3: CASSGTSGGETQYF. Here the CDR3 DNA reads TGTGCCAGCAGCGGGACTAGCGGGGGAGAGACCCAGTACTTC.

The genes are TRBV5-1 and TRBJ1-1, with a possible D match to TRBD1 (6 bases). CDR1 and CDR2 from the germline V gene are SGHRS and YFSETQ. V was shortened by 2 bases and J by 1 base, with 12 bases between the two germline ends. The CDR3 is 15 residues long. The CDR3 DNA is TGCGCCAGCAGCTTTTCGGGGGCGGGGAACACTGAAGCTTTCTTT. Translation gives CASSFSGAGNTEAFF.

V and J are TRBV5-1 and TRBJ2-5; 12 bases align to TRBD2. V was pared by 2 bases and J by 1 base, with 9 bases of the junction left unmatched. Germline lookup yields CDR1 SGHRS and CDR2 YFSETQ. The CDR3 is 18 amino acids. CDR3 DNA: TGCGCCAGCAGCTTCGCGACTAGCGGGAGAGTAACCCAAGAGACCCAGTACTTC. Protein product: CASSFATSGRVTQETQYF.

V and J are TRBV20-1 and TRBJ2-1; 8 bases are a match to TRBD1. From germline, CDR1 is DFQATT and CDR2 SNEGSKA (reference sequence). This CDR3 contains 13 residues. CDR3 DNA sequence: TGCAGGACCGGGACAGGCCTATACAATGAGCAGTTCTTC. Its translation is CRTGTGLYNEQFF.

The chain uses TRBV3-1 and TRBJ2-3; D might be TRBD2 (5 bases). Deletions cut 1 base from V and 0 bases from J, with 11 bases between. Germline V gene sequence: CDR1 LGHDT, CDR2 YNNKEL (reference sequence). CDR3 length: 16 amino acids. The CDR3 DNA reads as TGTGCCAGCAGCCAAGGGAGCGGCGCTAGCACAGATACGCAGTATTTT. Encoded protein: CASSQGSGASTDTQYF.

This clonotype came up a few times. The V gene is TRBV12-3 or TRBV12-4, the J gene TRBJ1-1, with D possibly matching TRBD1 (5 bases). Deletions cut 2 bases from V and 1 base from J, with 17 bases between. This CDR3 has 17 amino acids. The DNA for the CDR3 is TGTGCCAGCAGTTTACTAGGGTCAGGGAGAACGAACACTGAAGCTTTCTTT. This codes for CASSLLGSGRTNTEAFF.

J is TRBJ1-5 and V is TRBV6-6, with TRBD1 identical over 8 bases. J lost 0 bases, V lost 6 bases, and 7 bases had no gene match. Germline loops: CDR1 MNHNY, CDR2 SVGAGI (reference sequence). CDR3 length: 16 amino acids. The DNA of the CDR3 is TGTGCCAGCAGCCGAGACAGGGGATATAGCAATCAGCCCCAGCATTTT. This gives the protein CASSRDRGYSNQPQHF.

The chain joins TRBV20-1 to TRBJ1-6; TRBD1 is a possible D gene (5 bases). Germline lookup yields CDR1 DFQATT and CDR2 SNEGSKA (reference sequence). This CDR3 is 13 amino acids long. V dropped 1 base and J dropped 12 bases, with 13 bases sitting between them. The DNA of the CDR3 is TGCAGTGCTAGAGGGACATCGCAAAAACCCCTCCACTTT. It specifies CSARGTSQKPLHF.

The genes are TRBV4-3 and TRBJ1-1; D remains unclear. The V end lost 0 bases, the J end lost 5 bases, and 7 bases lay between the germline ends. The CDR3 has 13 amino acids. Per the germline V gene, CDR1 is LGHNA and CDR2 is YSLEER. The CDR3 loop reads CASSQDLSTEAFF. Written as DNA, the CDR3 is TGCGCCAGCAGCCAAGATCTCTCGACTGAAGCTTTCTTT.

This clonotype was recorded a few times. The gene calls are TRBV6-4 and TRBJ2-3; TRBD1 aligns across 8 bases. The V segment lost 4 bases and the J segment 4 bases; nucleotides outside the gene matches: 4. CDR3 length equals 14 residues. Germline V gene sequence: CDR1 MRHNA, CDR2 SNTAGT. The CDR3 DNA reads as TGTGCCAGCAGTGTTCAGGGGGCCCCAGATACGCAGTATTTT. Protein: CASSVQGAPDTQYF.

The J gene is TRBJ2-1, the V gene TRBV15; 8 positions agree with TRBD2. Trimming at V came to 10 bases and at J to 3 bases, leaving 8 bases not matched to a gene. This CDR3 spans 14 amino acids. The V gene's germline CDR1 is LNHNV and CDR2 YYDKDF (reference sequence). This CDR3 is CAIAPGLGYNEQFF. As DNA, the CDR3 is TGTGCCATCGCCCCGGGACTAGGCTACAATGAGCAGTTCTTC.

The chain uses TRBV5-5 and TRBJ2-3; D gene ambiguous. CDR1 is SGHKS and CDR2 is YYEKEE in the germline V gene (reference sequence). The CDR3 contains 14 residues. The V end lost 4 bases, the J end lost 0 bases, and 9 bases lay between the germline ends. CDR3 nucleotides: TGTGCCAGCAGCCCGATCTCCAGCACAGATACGCAGTATTTT. Protein sequence: CASSPISSTDTQYF.

This clonotype was seen only a few times. This chain connects TRBV12-3 or TRBV12-4 to TRBJ1-2; possible D gene TRBD1, 5 bases. This CDR3 region has 14 residues. The V end lost 1 base, the J end lost 6 bases, and 12 bases lay between the germline ends. CDR3 in DNA: TGTGCCAGCAGTTTAGGGGGACGGTCCGATGGCTACACCTTC. Residues: CASSLGGRSDGYTF.

This CDR3 is CASSSLVDRGSNIQYF. The CDR3 coding sequence is TGTGCCAGCAGTTCCCTCGTCGACAGGGGGAGCAACATTCAGTACTTC. This rearrangement joins TRBV27 to TRBJ2-4; 9 bases are shared with TRBD1. The J segment lost 7 bases and the V segment lost 4 bases, leaving 11 bases of the junction unmatched. Germline loops: CDR1 MNHEY, CDR2 SMNVEV (reference sequence). There are 16 residues in the CDR3.

The sample holds a few counts of this clonotype. V and J are TRBV12-3 or TRBV12-4 and TRBJ2-1; D gene uncertain. There are 13 residues in the CDR3. Trimming took off 5 bases at V and 8 bases at J, with 13 bases between the two ends. CDR3: CASSPIVEHEQFF. DNA for the CDR3: TGTGCCAGCAGTCCCATAGTGGAGCATGAGCAGTTCTTC.

V usage is TRBV11-2 and J usage is TRBJ2-7; TRBD1 or TRBD2 may be the D gene (6 bases each). Trimming removed 2 bases from V and 2 bases from J, with 16 bases in between. CDR1 is SGHAT, CDR2 FQNNGV, per germline. This CDR3 is 16 amino acids long. CDR3 bases: TGTGCCAGCAGCTTACCCCTAGAGGGGGGTACCTACGAGCAGTACTTC. Encoded protein: CASSLPLEGGTYEQYF. The full variable domain, its missing parts supplied by reference TRBV11-2 and TRBJ2-7, is EAGVAQSPRYKIIEKRQSVAFWCNPISGHATLYWYQQILGQGPKLLIQFQNNGVVDDSQLPKDRFSAERLKGVDSTLKIQPAKLEDSAVYLCASSLPLEGGTYEQYFGPGTRLTVT.

This clonotype was observed a handful of times. The J gene is TRBJ2-1, the V gene TRBV19; 10 bases line up with TRBD2. In germline, CDR1 is LNHDA, CDR2 SQIVND (reference sequence). V trimming: 7 bases; J trimming: 6 bases; junction bases outside the gene matches: 9. The CDR3 length is 15 residues. The CDR3 DNA sequence: TGTGCCAGTAAGGAAGTAGCGGGAGGCGTCAATGAGCAGTTCTTC. Translating it yields CASKEVAGGVNEQFF.

This clonotype has just a few counts. The chain combines TRBV20-1 with TRBJ1-1; the match to TRBD1 covers 11 bases. V dropped 6 bases and J dropped 0; count of bases not matched to a gene: 3. The CDR3 sequence is 14 residues long. CDR1 is DFQATT, CDR2 SNEGSKA, per germline (reference sequence). CDR3 sequence (DNA): TGCAGTGCAGGACAGGGGGCGGTGAACACTGAAGCTTTCTTT. It codes for CSAGQGAVNTEAFF.

V and J are TRBV20-1 and TRBJ2-1; no clear D. The V gene's germline CDR1 is DFQATT and CDR2 SNEGSKA (reference sequence). The germline V and J ends were trimmed by 1 base and 1 base, with 17 bases remaining between them. This CDR3 is built from 17 residues. For the CDR3, the DNA is TGCAGTGCTAGAGCGATTGTCTCCCCCAAATCCTACAATGAGCAGTTCTTC. The encoded protein is CSARAIVSPKSYNEQFF.

The table lists this clonotype with a few counts. This chain's CDR3 is CASGLNRLEQYF. In DNA form, the CDR3 reads TGTGCTAGTGGTTTGAACCGCCTCGAGCAGTACTTC. This sequence joins TRBV12-5 and TRBJ2-7, with D unclear. The CDR3 has 12 residues. The ends were cut back, 2 bases at V and 6 bases at J, with 8 bases in the middle. Germline lookup yields CDR1 LGHNT and CDR2 FRNRAP.

The chain has TRBV29-1 and TRBJ1-5; 8 positions agree with TRBD1. CDR3 length: 14 amino acids. Germline CDR1 is SQVTM and CDR2 is ANQGSEA. Losses at the gene ends were 0 bases for V and 6 bases for J; bases not matched to a gene: 4. The DNA of the CDR3 is TGCAGCGTTGAAGATCCACAGGGGGGTCAGCCCCAGCATTTT. Translating it yields CSVEDPQGGQPQHF. Full variable domain (missing parts from reference TRBV29-1 and TRBJ1-5): SAVISQKPSRDICQRGTSLTIQCQVDSQVTMMFWYRQQPGQSLTLIATANQGSEATYESGFVIDKFPISRPNLTFSTLTVSNMSPEDSSIYLCSVEDPQGGQPQHFGDGTRLSIL.

This clonotype showed up just a few times. The V gene is TRBV6-5, the J gene TRBJ1-1; maybe TRBD1 (6 bases). V shed 2 bases and J shed 1 base, with 11 bases lying between them. The CDR3 runs 15 residues. The germline V gene has CDR1 MNHEY and CDR2 SVGAGI. For the CDR3, the DNA is TGTGCCAGCAGTTACGGGGGCGGTGGGAACACTGAAGCTTTCTTT. Its protein is CASSYGGGGNTEAFF.

This rearrangement joins TRBV4-2 to TRBJ2-1; D is possibly TRBD1 (5 bases). Germline CDR1 and CDR2: LGHNA and YNFKEQ. The CDR3 totals 15 residues. The V gene lost 0 bases and the J gene lost 10 bases, with 16 bases spanning the gap. In nucleotides, the CDR3 is TGTGCCAGCAGCCAAGATAGGGGTACAAGTTCCGAGCAGTTCTTC. Its translation is CASSQDRGTSSEQFF.

This sequence joins TRBV6-5 and TRBJ2-1; TRBD2 is a possible D gene (7 bases). Germline CDR1 and CDR2: MNHEY and SVGAGI. V was trimmed by 2 bases and J by 11 bases, leaving 16 bases between them. This CDR3 spans 14 amino acids. CDR3 amino acids: CASSYVREGGKQFF. The CDR3 DNA sequence: TGTGCCAGCAGTTACGTGAGGGAGGGGGGGAAGCAGTTCTTC.